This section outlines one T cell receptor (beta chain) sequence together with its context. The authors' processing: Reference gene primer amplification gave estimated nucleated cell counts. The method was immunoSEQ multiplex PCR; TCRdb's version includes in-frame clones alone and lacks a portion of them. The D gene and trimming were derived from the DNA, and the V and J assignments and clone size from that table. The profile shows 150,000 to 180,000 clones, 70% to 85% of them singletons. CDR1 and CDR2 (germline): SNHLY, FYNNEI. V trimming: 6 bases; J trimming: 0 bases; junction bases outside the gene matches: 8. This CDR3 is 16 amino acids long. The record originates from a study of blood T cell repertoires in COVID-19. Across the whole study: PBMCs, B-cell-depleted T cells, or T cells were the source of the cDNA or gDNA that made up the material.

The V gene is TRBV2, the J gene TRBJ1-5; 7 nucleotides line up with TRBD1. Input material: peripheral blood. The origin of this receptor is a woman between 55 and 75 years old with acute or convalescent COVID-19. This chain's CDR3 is CASRGGTAYSNQPQHF. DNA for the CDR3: TGTGCCAGCAGGGGCGGGACAGCCTATAGCAATCAGCCCCAGCATTTT.